The 30 T cell receptor beta chains listed next were all sequenced from one sample in a study of human T cells and chemical hapten exposure. A single record per CDR3 protein comes from TCRdb applying MiXCR to the RACE reads. Among approximately 49,000 distinct CDR3 sequences listed, 9.3% were seen once. Time point reported: patch test 1, 2 weeks after DPC sensitization. Indicated treatment: therapeutic diphenylcyclopropenone sensitization with weekly scalp DPC. The starting material was whole blood, obtained in connection with sensitization to the hapten diphenylcyclopropenone (DPC). Source of these receptors: a woman aged 50 to 60 with alopecia areata. Some clones in this sample may be carry-over from other donors' samples.

This chain uses TRBV20-1 with TRBJ2-2, with a possible D match to TRBD2 (5 bases). V dropped 6 bases and J dropped 6 bases, with 17 bases sitting between them. Germline CDR1 is DFQATT and CDR2 is SNEGSKA (reference sequence). The length of the CDR3 is 14 residues. CDR3 coding DNA: TGCAGTGCCCGCTGGATAGGAGGAGCCGGGGAGCTGTTTTTT. Encoded protein: CSARWIGGAGELFF.

This clonotype was counted ten times or more. The gene calls are TRBV5-6 and TRBJ1-4, with 9 bases that match TRBD1. Looked up from germline, CDR1 is SGHDT and CDR2 is YYEEEE. The CDR3 runs to 18 residues. Trimming cost V 2 bases and J 3 bases; bases outside gene matches: 11. The DNA of the CDR3 is TGTGCCAGCAGCTTCGCCGACAGGGGGAGTGGGTCTAATGAAAAACTGTTTTTT. Its protein product is CASSFADRGSGSNEKLFF. The whole variable domain, remainder taken from reference TRBV5-6 and TRBJ1-4, is DAGVTQSPTHLIKTRGQQVTLRCSPKSGHDTVSWYQQALGQGPQFIFQYYEEEERQRGNFPDRFSGHQFPNYSSELNVNALLLGDSALYLCASSFADRGSGSNEKLFFGSGTQLSVL.

This clonotype was counted ten times or more. This rearrangement joins TRBV20-1 to TRBJ1-1, with TRBD1 matching over 7 bases. CDR1 DFQATT and CDR2 SNEGSKA come from the germline V gene (reference sequence). V gave up 1 base and J gave up 3 bases; unmatched junction bases: 11. The length of the CDR3 is 16 residues. Here the CDR3 reads CSARAYRGRADTEAFF. The CDR3 DNA reads as TGCAGTGCTAGAGCCTACAGGGGAAGAGCGGACACTGAAGCTTTCTTT.

At least ten counts were recorded for this clonotype. The rearrangement joins TRBV29-1 to TRBJ2-1, with D unclear. V was cut by 6 bases and J by 0 bases, with 15 bases left in between. Per germline, CDR1 SQVTM and CDR2 ANQGSEA. The CDR3 loop spans 15 amino acids. The CDR3 sequence is CSVGISPSSYNEQFF. The CDR3 DNA sequence: TGCAGCGTGGGTATTTCGCCGAGCTCCTACAATGAGCAGTTCTTC.

This clonotype was counted a few times. This chain joins TRBV28 and TRBJ1-2; tentative D call: TRBD1 (6 bases). The CDR3 has 13 amino acids. In germline, CDR1 is MDHEN, CDR2 SYDVKM. The V end lost 6 bases, the J end lost 6 bases, and 14 bases lay between the germline ends. CDR3 residues: CASRPNRVDGYTF. In DNA form, the CDR3 reads TGTGCCAGCAGACCAAACAGGGTCGATGGCTACACCTTC.

V and J are TRBV20-1 and TRBJ2-4, with D unclear. This CDR3 spans 15 amino acids. The germline V and J ends were trimmed by 3 bases and 0 bases, with 12 bases remaining between them. Germline CDR1 and CDR2: DFQATT and SNEGSKA (reference sequence). The CDR3 DNA is TGCAGTGCTAGTCAAAGAGTGTTAGCCAAAAACATTCAGTACTTC. It translates to CSASQRVLAKNIQYF.

This clonotype was recorded at least ten times. The gene calls are TRBV7-2 and TRBJ2-1, with 7 bases aligning to TRBD1. The CDR3 totals 16 residues. V gave up 5 bases and J gave up 3 bases; unmatched junction bases: 10. Germline V lookup: CDR1 SGHTA, CDR2 FQGNSA. The CDR3 DNA follows: TGTGCCAGCAGCAGGGGACAGCTATCGTTCTACAATGAGCAGTTCTTC. This sequence encodes CASSRGQLSFYNEQFF.

The table lists this clonotype with many counts. The chain combines TRBV7-7 with TRBJ2-1; weak D call: TRBD1 (6 bases). From germline, CDR1 is SSHAT and CDR2 FNYEAQ (reference sequence). CDR3 size: 15 residues. The V and J ends lost 2 bases and 4 bases respectively, with 12 bases between them. CDR3: CASSLSVRGYNEQFF. The CDR3 DNA follows: TGTGCCAGCAGCTTAAGCGTCAGGGGATACAATGAGCAGTTCTTC.

Ten or more counts support this clonotype. The V call is TRBV20-1, the J call TRBJ2-7; 9 positions match TRBD2. The germline V gene has CDR1 DFQATT and CDR2 SNEGSKA (reference sequence). The V segment lost 6 bases and the J segment 6 bases; nucleotides outside the gene matches: 9. The CDR3 contains 13 residues. The CDR3: CSAKREVSSEQYF. Written as DNA, the CDR3 is TGCAGTGCGAAGCGGGAGGTGTCGTCCGAGCAGTACTTC.

In this sample, this clonotype turned up many times. The V call is TRBV28, the J call TRBJ1-1; no firm D call. Germline V gene sequence: CDR1 MDHEN, CDR2 SYDVKM. V was pared by 6 bases and J by 7 bases, with 15 bases between. CDR3 size: 13 residues. This CDR3 reads CASRRVERSEAFF. In nucleotides, the CDR3 is TGTGCCAGCAGACGGGTCGAGAGAAGTGAAGCTTTCTTT. The full variable domain, its missing parts supplied by reference TRBV28 and TRBJ1-1, is DVKVTQSSRYLVKRTGEKVFLECVQDMDHENMFWYRQDPGLGLRLIYFSYDVKMKEKGDIPEGYSVSREKKERFSLILESASTNQTSMYLCASRRVERSEAFFGQGTRLTVV.

The chain has TRBV28 and TRBJ2-7; weak D call: TRBD2 (5 bases). Germline-derived CDR1 and CDR2 are MDHEN and SYDVKM. Trimming pared 6 bases from V and 0 bases from J, leaving 12 bases between. The CDR3 length is 14 residues. Here the CDR3 DNA reads TGTGCCAGCAGAGGACGGGGAAGCTCCTACGAGCAGTACTTC. Translated, it gives CASRGRGSSYEQYF.

This clonotype was counted many times. This chain links TRBV29-1 with TRBJ2-1; D might be TRBD2 (6 bases). V was pared by 4 bases and J by 4 bases, with 14 bases between. From germline, CDR1 is SQVTM and CDR2 ANQGSEA. The CDR3 contains 14 residues. The CDR3 region is CSVGRDGRYNEQFF. As DNA, the CDR3 is TGCAGCGTTGGGCGGGATGGTCGGTACAATGAGCAGTTCTTC.

This clonotype was detected only a few times. The V call is TRBV11-2, the J call TRBJ1-4; D may be TRBD1 (5 bases). CDR3 length equals 14 residues. Germline CDR1 is SGHAT and CDR2 is FQNNGV. Trimming shortened V by 4 bases and J by 4 bases, and 10 bases separated the two germline ends. The CDR3 here is CASSSRTFNEKLFF. In nucleotides, the CDR3 is TGTGCCAGCAGCTCCCGGACATTTAATGAAAAACTGTTTTTT.

This clonotype was detected only a few times. At one end the junction does not follow the germline gene, possibly because of a read error. The chain links TRBV7-2 to TRBJ2-1; TRBD2 agrees at 8 bases. The CDR3 contains 12 residues. CDR1 SGHTA and CDR2 FQGNSA come from the germline V gene. The CDR3 nucleotides are TGTGCCAGCAGCGTAGCGGGATATGAGCAGTTCTTC. Translation: CASSVAGYEQFF.

The sample holds many counts of this clonotype. The genes are TRBV20-1 and TRBJ2-3, with D unresolved. Germline V CDR1 and CDR2: DFQATT, SNEGSKA (reference sequence). CDR3 length: 14 residues. Trimming cost V 4 bases and J 0 bases, with 11 bases left between them. The DNA of the CDR3 is TGCAGTGCTAAAATCGGGCCTAGCACAGATACGCAGTATTTT. This translates into CSAKIGPSTDTQYF.

In this sample, this clonotype turned up a few times. The rearrangement joins TRBV28 to TRBJ2-3, with TRBD1 matching over 7 bases. Germline CDR1 and CDR2: MDHEN and SYDVKM. The V segment lost 5 bases and the J segment 1 base; nucleotides outside the gene matches: 12. The CDR3 length is 17 residues. For the CDR3, the DNA is TGTGCCAGCAGTCATCCCCAGGGGGTAAGGGGCACAGATACGCAGTATTTT. It encodes CASSHPQGVRGTDTQYF.

This clonotype has ten or more counts. The chain couples TRBV7-8 to TRBJ2-3; TRBD1 is a possible D gene (5 bases). The CDR3 has 14 amino acids. Germline CDR1 and CDR2: SGHVS and FQNEAQ. Trimming pared 3 bases from V and 4 bases from J, leaving 11 bases between. The CDR3 nucleotides read TGTGCCAGCAGCTTGGGCAGGGCTGCAGATACGCAGTATTTT. Amino acids: CASSLGRAADTQYF.

The rearrangement joins TRBV4-2 to TRBJ2-7; D unclear. This CDR3 has 13 amino acids. The V end was cut by 8 bases, the J end by 0 bases, with 11 bases between. The germline V gene encodes CDR1 LGHNA and CDR2 YNFKEQ. The CDR3 here is CASGFASSYEQYF. DNA for the CDR3: TGTGCCAGCGGTTTCGCCAGCTCCTACGAGCAGTACTTC.

On this clonotype itself: A much larger clone sits a single nucleotide away, making a read error possible. V and J are TRBV10-1 and TRBJ2-7, with D perhaps TRBD1 (5 bases). CDR1 WNHNN and CDR2 SYGVQD come from the germline V gene (reference sequence). The CDR3 runs to 15 residues. CDR3 loop: CASGDSDSDLRGQYF. CDR3 nucleotide sequence: TGCGCCAGCGGTGATTCAGACAGTGATCTACGAGGGCAGTACTTC.

This clonotype has at least ten counts. The chain combines TRBV6-2 or TRBV6-3 with TRBJ2-7; D is undetermined. Trimming cost V 8 bases and J 0 bases, with 8 bases left between them. Germline CDR1 MNHEY, CDR2 SVGEGT. This CDR3 contains 12 residues. CDR3 protein: CASAVSSYEQYF. CDR3 DNA sequence: TGTGCCAGCGCAGTGAGCTCCTACGAGCAGTACTTC.

This clonotype showed up many times. This chain joins TRBV20-1 and TRBJ1-1; 7 positions match TRBD1. The CDR3 runs 15 residues. Trimming cost V 1 base and J 1 base; bases outside gene matches: 6. Germline CDR1 and CDR2: DFQATT and SNEGSKA (reference sequence). The CDR3 region is CSARARQGPNTEAFF. The CDR3 DNA sequence: TGCAGTGCTAGAGCCAGACAGGGCCCGAACACTGAAGCTTTCTTT.

This clonotype showed up many times. The chain joins TRBV29-1 to TRBJ2-7, with D possibly TRBD2 on 6 matching bases. V was clipped by 0 bases and J by 9 bases, with 15 bases between them. The CDR3 has 13 amino acids. CDR1 and CDR2 from the germline V gene are SQVTM and ANQGSEA. In nucleotides, the CDR3 is TGCAGCGTTGAAGAGACCGACCGGGGGTGGCAGTACTTC. Residues: CSVEETDRGWQYF.

The chain uses TRBV14 and TRBJ2-1; D remains ambiguous. Germline CDR1 and CDR2: SGHDN and FVKESK. The CDR3 sequence is 14 residues long. Trimming left V 0 bases short and J 12 bases short, with 15 bases between. DNA of the CDR3: TGTGCCAGCAGCCAAGACGGAGAACTCGCCATGCAGTTCTTC. It yields the protein CASSQDGELAMQFF.

This sequence joins TRBV20-1 and TRBJ1-6; D is unclear. CDR1 is DFQATT and CDR2 is SNEGSKA in the germline V gene (reference sequence). The germline V and J ends were trimmed by 6 bases and 7 bases, with 10 bases remaining between them. The CDR3 contains 12 residues. The CDR3 coding sequence is TGCAGTGCAGTGTCTGGGAATTCACCCCTCCACTTT. As protein: CSAVSGNSPLHF.

In this sample, this clonotype turned up many times. The gene calls are TRBV3-1 and TRBJ2-1; TRBD1 might be the D (6 bases). The germline V and J ends were trimmed by 1 base and 1 base, with 14 bases remaining between them. The CDR3 is 17 residues long. The germline gives CDR1 LGHDT, CDR2 YNNKEL (reference sequence). Here the CDR3 DNA reads TGTGCCAGCAGCCAAGTATTCAGACAGGTGTCCTACAATGAGCAGTTCTTC. Protein sequence: CASSQVFRQVSYNEQFF.

Written as DNA, the CDR3 is TGTGCCAGCAGCTTGGACACAGATACGCAGTATTTT. It translates to CASSLDTDTQYF. The V call is TRBV5-6, the J call TRBJ2-3, with unresolved D. The V gene lost 0 bases and the J gene lost 2 bases, with 1 base spanning the gap. The CDR3 is made up of 12 amino acids. Germline V CDR1 and CDR2: SGHDT, YYEEEE.

The chain recombines TRBV5-1 with TRBJ2-1, with no clear D. Germline-derived CDR1 and CDR2 are SGHRS and YFSETQ. The CDR3 length is 17 residues. V lost 4 bases, J lost 3 bases, and 20 bases lay in between. The CDR3 DNA sequence: TGCGCCAGCAGCCCGGTAAGCGTCAACGCACTCTACAATGAGCAGTTCTTC. This codes for CASSPVSVNALYNEQFF.

This clonotype occurred many times. V is TRBV5-1 and J is TRBJ2-1; TRBD2 matches 14 bases. CDR1 SGHRS and CDR2 YFSETQ come from the germline V gene. This CDR3 has 17 residues. With 3 bases clipped from V and 9 bases from J, the junction kept 11 bases outside the gene matches. The CDR3 DNA reads as TGCGCCAGCAGCTCGGCGGGCGGGACTAGCGGGAGCGGTGAGCAGTTCTTC. This encodes CASSSAGGTSGSGEQFF.

Ten or more counts support this clonotype. Here the CDR3 DNA reads TGTGCCAGCAGCTTATCTGGACAGGTACCATATGGCTACACCTTC. Protein: CASSLSGQVPYGYTF. The V and J genes are TRBV7-2 and TRBJ1-2; TRBD1 matches at 7 bases. The CDR3 runs 15 residues. Losses at the gene ends were 2 bases for V and 5 bases for J; bases not matched to a gene: 8. CDR1 is SGHTA and CDR2 is FQGNSA in the germline V gene.

At least ten counts were recorded for this clonotype. V gene TRBV20-1 combines with J gene TRBJ1-6; no clear D gene. Germline CDR1 is DFQATT and CDR2 is SNEGSKA (reference sequence). The ends were cut back, 3 bases at V and 7 bases at J, with 10 bases in the middle. CDR3 size: 13 residues. As DNA, the CDR3 is TGCAGTGCTAGGACTACCCAAAATTCACCCCTCCACTTT. Protein: CSARTTQNSPLHF.